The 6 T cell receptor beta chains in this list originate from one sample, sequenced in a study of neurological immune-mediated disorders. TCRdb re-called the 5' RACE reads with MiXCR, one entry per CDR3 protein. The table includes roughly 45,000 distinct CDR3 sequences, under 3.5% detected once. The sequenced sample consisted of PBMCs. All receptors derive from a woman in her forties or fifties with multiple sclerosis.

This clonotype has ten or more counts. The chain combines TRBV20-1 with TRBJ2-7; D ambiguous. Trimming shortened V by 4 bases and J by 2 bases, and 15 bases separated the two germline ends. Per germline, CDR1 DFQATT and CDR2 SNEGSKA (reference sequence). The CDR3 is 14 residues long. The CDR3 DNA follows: TGCAGTGCTACCCACTACGCTCAGGCCTACGAGCAGTACTTC. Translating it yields CSATHYAQAYEQYF.

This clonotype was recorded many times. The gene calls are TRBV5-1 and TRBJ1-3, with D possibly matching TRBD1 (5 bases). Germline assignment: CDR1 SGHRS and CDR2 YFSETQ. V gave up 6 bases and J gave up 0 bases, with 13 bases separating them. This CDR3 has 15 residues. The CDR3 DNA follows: TGCGCCAGCACCGCGACGGGGGACTCTGGAAACACCATATATTTT. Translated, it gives CASTATGDSGNTIYF.

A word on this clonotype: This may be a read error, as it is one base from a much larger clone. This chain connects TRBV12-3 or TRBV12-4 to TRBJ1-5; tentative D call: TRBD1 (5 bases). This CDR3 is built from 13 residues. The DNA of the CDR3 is TGTGCCAGCAGGGGCACAGGAAATCAGCCCCAGAATTTT. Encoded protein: CASRGTGNQPQNF.

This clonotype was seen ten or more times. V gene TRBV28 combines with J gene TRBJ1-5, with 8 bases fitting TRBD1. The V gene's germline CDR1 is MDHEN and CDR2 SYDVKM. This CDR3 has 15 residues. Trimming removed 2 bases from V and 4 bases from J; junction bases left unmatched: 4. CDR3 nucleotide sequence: TGTGCCAGCAGTTTACAGGGGGCCGGAAATCAGCCCCAGCATTTT. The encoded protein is CASSLQGAGNQPQHF.

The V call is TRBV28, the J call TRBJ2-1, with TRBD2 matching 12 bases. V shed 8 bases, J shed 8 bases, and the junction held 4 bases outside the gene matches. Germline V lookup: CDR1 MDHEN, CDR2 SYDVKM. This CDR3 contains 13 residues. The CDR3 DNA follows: TGTGCCAGCGGACTAGCGGGATCGGATGAGCAGTTCTTC. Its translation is CASGLAGSDEQFF.

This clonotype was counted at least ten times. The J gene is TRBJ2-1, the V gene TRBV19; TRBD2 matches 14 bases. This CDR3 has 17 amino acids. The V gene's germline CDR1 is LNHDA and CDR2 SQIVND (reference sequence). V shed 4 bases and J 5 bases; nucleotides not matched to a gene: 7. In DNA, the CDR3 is TGTGCCAGTAGTAGACTAGCGGGAGGGCGAACGGACAATGAGCAGTTCTTC. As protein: CASSRLAGGRTDNEQFF.